The 6 T cell receptor beta chains presented below share a single source sample, sequenced in a study of T cells after yellow fever vaccination. TCRdb ran MiXCR on the 5' RACE reads and lists one entry per CDR3 protein. Of approximately 250,000 distinct CDR3 sequences listed, approximately 3.8% are singletons. This sample comprised PBMCs, obtained 15 days after the yellow fever booster vaccination. These receptors were obtained from a young man who received the YFV17D yellow fever vaccine.

This clonotype was seen many times. V is TRBV5-5 and J is TRBJ2-4; D gene unclear. Trimming stripped 0 bases from V and 10 bases from J, with 14 bases between. The CDR3 extends over 14 amino acids. Germline V gene lookup returns CDR1 SGHKS and CDR2 YYEKEE (reference sequence). The CDR3 sequence: CASSLDDNGRIQYF. CDR3 nucleotide sequence: TGTGCCAGCAGCTTGGATGACAATGGAAGGATTCAGTACTTC.

In this sample, this clonotype turned up many times. This sequence joins TRBV11-3 and TRBJ1-5; TRBD1 agrees at 7 bases. V trimming: 6 bases; J trimming: 4 bases; junction bases outside the gene matches: 9. CDR3 size: 15 residues. In germline, CDR1 is SGHNT, CDR2 YENEEA. The CDR3: CASSLGTAINQPQHF. The CDR3 DNA is TGTGCCAGCAGTCTCGGGACAGCCATTAATCAGCCCCAGCATTTT.

This clonotype appeared many times. The rearrangement joins TRBV7-8 to TRBJ2-1; the match to TRBD2 covers 13 bases. The germline gives CDR1 SGHVS, CDR2 FQNEAQ. V dropped 4 bases and J dropped 8; count of bases not matched to a gene: 8. There are 16 residues in the CDR3. CDR3: CASSSRRLAGGHEQFF. DNA for the CDR3: TGTGCCAGCAGCTCCCGAAGACTAGCGGGGGGCCATGAGCAGTTCTTC. Combining the CDR3 with reference TRBV7-8 and TRBJ2-1 gives the whole variable domain GAGVSQSPRYKVAKRGQDVALRCDPISGHVSLFWYQQALGQGPEFLTYFQNEAQLDKSGLPSDRFFAERPEGSVSTLKIQRTQQEDSAVYLCASSSRRLAGGHEQFFGPGTRLTVL.

This clonotype was counted many times. This chain links TRBV20-1 with TRBJ2-5; D not resolved. This CDR3 contains 15 residues. With 1 base removed from V and 0 bases from J, the gap between germline ends came to 12 bases. The germline V gene has CDR1 DFQATT and CDR2 SNEGSKA (reference sequence). CDR3 sequence: CSARVLAAYQETQYF. The CDR3 bases are TGCAGTGCTAGAGTCTTAGCAGCGTACCAAGAGACCCAGTACTTC.

This clonotype was seen many times. This chain connects TRBV7-2 to TRBJ1-4; D is ambiguous. Germline V gives CDR1 SGHTA, CDR2 FQGNSA. The CDR3 is 14 residues long. Trimming took off 2 bases at V and 8 bases at J, with 12 bases between the two ends. CDR3 nucleotide sequence: TGTGCCAGCAGCTTAAGCGGGGTCCGCGAAAAACTGTTTTTT. Residues: CASSLSGVREKLFF.

This clonotype was seen ten or more times. The V call is TRBV27, the J call TRBJ2-3; tentatively, D is TRBD2 (7 bases). The CDR3 loop spans 14 amino acids. V shed 8 bases and J shed 7 bases, with 19 bases lying between them. Germline CDR1 reads MNHEY; CDR2 reads SMNVEV (reference sequence). CDR3 residues: CASGGGDIKNTQYF. DNA of the CDR3: TGTGCCAGCGGAGGGGGGGATATTAAGAATACGCAGTATTTT.